The sequence of this TCR beta chain was determined in a study of blood T cell repertoires in COVID-19. Overall study context: Samples of COVID-19 (acute and convalescent) were obtained from the United States, Italy and Spain. Nucleic acid was either cDNA or gDNA, and it came from T cells, B-cell-depleted T cells, or PBMCs.

In the study's own analysis: Cell counts per sample came from amplifying reference gene primers. The data were produced by immunoSEQ multiplex PCR, yet TCRdb's version contains in-frame clones alone and is incomplete. That table is the source of V, J and clone size, and D and trimming were worked out from the DNA. The sample carries about 20,000 clones, 80% to 90% recorded once. From germline, CDR1 is SGDLS and CDR2 YYNGEE. This CDR3 region has 17 residues. Trimming removed 3 bases from V and 4 bases from J; junction bases left unmatched: 5. The clonotype was recovered from a woman aged 60 to 75 with active COVID-19. Sequences were obtained from peripheral blood. V usage is TRBV9 and J usage is TRBJ2-2, with 14 bases matching TRBD2. CDR3 bases: TGTGCCAGCAGCGCACACGGACTAGCGGGGGGCACCGGGGAGCTGTTTTTT. Its protein product is CASSAHGLAGGTGELFF.